This TCR beta chain comes out of a study of blood T cell repertoires in COVID-19. Study as a whole: Samples taken during acute and convalescent COVID-19 were collected in the United States, Italy and Spain.

Assay used: immunoSEQ multiplex PCR; TCRdb lists only in-frame clones, some missing. The sample holds 9,500 to 12,000 clones, 88% seen once. The CDR3 is 15 amino acids. The V and J ends lost 1 base and 2 bases respectively, with 9 bases between them. Per germline, CDR1 LGHDT and CDR2 YNNKEL (reference sequence). This clonotype originated in a human donor in a cohort sampled during active COVID-19. Sample: peripheral blood. The chain joins TRBV3-1 (or the pseudogene TRBV3-2) to TRBJ1-3; the D is unclear. This CDR3 reads CASSQGAGAGNTIYF. The CDR3 nucleotides are TGTGCCAGCAGCCAAGGGGCGGGCGCTGGAAACACCATATATTTT.